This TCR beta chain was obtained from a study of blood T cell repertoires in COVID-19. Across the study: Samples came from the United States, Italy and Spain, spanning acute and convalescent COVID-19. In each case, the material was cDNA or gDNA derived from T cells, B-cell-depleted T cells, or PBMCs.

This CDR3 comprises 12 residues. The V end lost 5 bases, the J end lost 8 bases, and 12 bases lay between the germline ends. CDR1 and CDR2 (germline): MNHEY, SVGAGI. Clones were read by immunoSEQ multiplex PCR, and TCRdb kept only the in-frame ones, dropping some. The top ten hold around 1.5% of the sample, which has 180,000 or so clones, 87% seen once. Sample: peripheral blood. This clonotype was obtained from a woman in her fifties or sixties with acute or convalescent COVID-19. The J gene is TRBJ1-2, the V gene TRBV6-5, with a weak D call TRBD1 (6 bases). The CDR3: CASSIHREGYTF. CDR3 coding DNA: TGTGCCAGCAGTATTCACAGGGAGGGCTACACCTTC.